The clone carrying this T cell receptor (beta chain) was detected only once. With 1 base removed from V and 7 bases from J, the gap between germline ends came to 13 bases. The CDR3 consists of 15 residues. Per germline, CDR1 SEHNR and CDR2 FQNEAQ (reference sequence). These data are taken from a study of blood T cell repertoires in COVID-19. Overall study context: T cells, B-cell-depleted T cells, or PBMCs supplied cDNA or gDNA.

In the authors' workflow: From reference gene primer amplification, estimates of nucleated cell counts were derived. Sequencing used immunoSEQ multiplex PCR; TCRdb keeps in-frame clones, though not all of them. V and J calls and clone size are as listed in that table; D and trimming were resolved from the DNA. The repertoire holds roughly 130,000 clones, with about four fifths as singletons. The sequenced sample was peripheral blood. V is TRBV7-9 and J is TRBJ1-4; D possibly corresponds to TRBD1 (6 bases). This clonotype originated in a woman aged 55 to 70 with acute or convalescent COVID-19. CDR3 nucleotides: TGTGCCAGCAGCTTAGAACCAGGGGCTGGTGAAAAACTGTTTTTT. This encodes CASSLEPGAGEKLFF.